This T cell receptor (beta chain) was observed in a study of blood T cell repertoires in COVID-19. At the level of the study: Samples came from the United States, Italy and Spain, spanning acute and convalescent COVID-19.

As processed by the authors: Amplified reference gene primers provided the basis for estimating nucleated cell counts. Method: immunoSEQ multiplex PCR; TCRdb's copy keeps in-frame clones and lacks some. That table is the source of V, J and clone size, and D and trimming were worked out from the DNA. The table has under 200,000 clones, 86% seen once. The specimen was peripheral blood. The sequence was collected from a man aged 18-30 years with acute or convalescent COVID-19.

In DNA form, the CDR3 reads TGTGCCACCAGTGACAAGACAGGGAAGAATTCTGTTAGCTCCTACAATGAGCAGTTCTTC. It specifies CATSDKTGKNSVSSYNEQFF. This chain joins TRBV24-1 and TRBJ2-1; 7 nucleotides align to TRBD1. The CDR3 sequence is 20 residues long. Germline CDR1 reads KGHDR; CDR2 reads SFDVKD. The J segment lost 0 bases and the V segment lost 4 bases, leaving 17 bases of the junction unmatched.